The 6 T cell receptor beta chains in this list originate from one sample, sequenced in a study of cytomegalovirus exposure and HLA in healthy donors (dated by TCRdb to between 2016 and 2019). Libraries were prepared through the immunoSEQ multiplex PCR assay. The multiplex PCR relied on a mix of 60 forward primers for TCR Vbeta segments and 13 reverse primers for TCR Jbeta segments. Drawn from immuneACCESS, this table holds only the in-frame rearrangements with V and J called that TCRdb kept. Clones are partly lost; checked studies trace under half to an unresolved V gene and leave the rest unexplained. For this sample there are about 130,000 clones; about 70% appear just once. Clones ranked in the top ten supply roughly 7% of the sample. Specimen: PBMCs. Receptor source: a male donor in good health and CMV-seronegative.

A word on this clone: Distinct nucleotide sequences in the sample also encode this CDR3. The chain links TRBV6-1 to TRBJ1-6, with 8 bases aligning to TRBD1. Germline V gives CDR1 MNHNS, CDR2 SASEGT. CDR3 size: 13 residues. V shed 2 bases, J shed 14 bases, and the junction held 5 bases outside the gene matches. The CDR3 region is CASSEWTGPALHF. The CDR3 bases are TGTGCCAGCAGTGAATGGACAGGGCCGGCCCTCCACTTT.

This chain connects TRBV25-1 to TRBJ1-2; D is perhaps TRBD1 (5 bases). Trimming took 3 bases from V and 0 from J, leaving 14 bases between them. The germline gives CDR1 MGHDK, CDR2 SYGVNS. This CDR3 has 16 amino acids. DNA for the CDR3: TGTGCCAGCAGTGATTCTCAGACAGATCCTAACTATGGCTACACCTTC. Its protein is CASSDSQTDPNYGYTF.

This clone appeared a few times. The chain joins TRBV4-3 to TRBJ2-1, with 7 bases matching TRBD2. CDR3 length equals 16 residues. From germline, CDR1 is LGHNA and CDR2 YSLEER. V lost 0 bases to trimming and J lost 3 bases; unmatched junction nucleotides: 5. The CDR3 sequence: CASSQEGGVFYNEQFF. CDR3 nucleotide sequence: TGCGCCAGCAGCCAAGAGGGGGGGGTCTTCTACAATGAGCAGTTCTTC.

The genes are TRBV6-5 and TRBJ1-5, with D possibly matching TRBD1 (6 bases). Germline lookup yields CDR1 MNHEY and CDR2 SVGAGI. The CDR3 length is 15 residues. Trimming removed 6 bases from V and 11 bases from J, with 23 bases in between. CDR3 amino acids: CASSPRGARGSAQHF. The CDR3, as DNA: TGTGCCAGCAGCCCCAGAGGGGCAAGGGGGTCGGCCCAGCATTTT.

This clone was observed a single time. CDR3 in DNA: TGTGCCACCAGCACCCTAGACAGGGGGAGCTCCTACGAGCAGTACTTC. As protein: CATSTLDRGSSYEQYF. The chain couples TRBV15 to TRBJ2-7; 9 bases are a match to TRBD1. The V gene end was trimmed by 4 bases and the J gene end by 0 bases; junction bases not matched to a gene: 7. Per germline, CDR1 LNHNV and CDR2 YYDKDF (reference sequence). CDR3 length: 16 residues.

The chain links TRBV7-9 to TRBJ2-1, with D possibly TRBD2 on 5 matching bases. V was cut by 0 bases and J by 10 bases, with 10 bases left in between. The germline gives CDR1 SEHNR, CDR2 FQNEAQ (reference sequence). The CDR3 loop spans 13 amino acids. CDR3 sequence (DNA): TGTGCCAGCAGCTTAGCCCTTAGGGAGGAGCAGTTCTTC. Translating it yields CASSLALREEQFF.